The 10 T cell receptor beta chains reported below all come from one sample, sequenced in a study of identical twins (dated by TCRdb to the mid-2010s). The library was produced with 5' RACE. Instrument used: Illumina HiSeq 2000. TCRdb reran the public reads through fastp at Q25 and MiXCR, keeping productive beta chains. Identical CDR3 proteins give one entry, which carries the most common genes and DNA. The sample table lists about 280,000 distinct CDR3 sequences, approximately 8.5% of them with a count of one. In total, the top ten clones hold 2% to 2.5% of the sample. These data were likewise used in another study, on yellow fever vaccine responses in identical twins.

Sequenced: memory (CD45RO+) T cells sorted from blood. Taken with the paper, the label for cell subset or site translates to: CD45RO+ enriched T cells. Receptors originate from a woman aged 18-29 years in good health.

This clonotype was observed a few times. The chain carries TRBV7-2 and TRBJ1-1; D is unclear. The germline V gene has CDR1 SGHTA and CDR2 FQGNSA. CDR3 length: 15 amino acids. V lost 0 bases to trimming and J lost 6 bases, with 14 bases between them. CDR3 DNA sequence: TGTGCCAGCAGCTTAGCCCTAAGTTGGCAACCTGAAGCTTTCTTT. This encodes CASSLALSWQPEAFF.

The chain recombines TRBV3-1 with TRBJ2-3; D is ambiguous. The CDR3 extends over 15 amino acids. Germline V gene data show CDR1 as LGHDT and CDR2 as YNNKEL (reference sequence). Deletions cut 4 bases from V and 2 bases from J, with 13 bases between. CDR3 sequence: CASSPIGSNTDTQYF. The CDR3 DNA sequence: TGTGCCAGCAGCCCGATCGGCAGTAACACAGATACGCAGTATTTT.

This clonotype was observed at least ten times. V usage is TRBV20-1 and J usage is TRBJ2-5, with 10 positions matching TRBD2. The CDR3 totals 15 residues. The V and J ends lost 6 bases and 2 bases, in that order; junction bases with no gene match: 9. CDR1 is DFQATT, CDR2 SNEGSKA, per germline (reference sequence). The CDR3 is CSASSGLAEQETQYF. Here the CDR3 DNA reads TGCAGTGCCAGCTCCGGACTAGCGGAGCAAGAGACCCAGTACTTC.

This clonotype has a handful of counts. The chain links TRBV7-7 to TRBJ2-5, with 7 positions matching TRBD2. The germline V gene has CDR1 SSHAT and CDR2 FNYEAQ (reference sequence). This CDR3 has 14 residues. V lost 5 bases to trimming and J lost 5 bases; unmatched junction nucleotides: 8. CDR3 bases: TGTGCCAGCAGCCCTGGTGGGGGGGAGGAGACCCAGTACTTC. Amino acid sequence: CASSPGGGEETQYF.

The CDR3 is CARAGEAYNEQFF. CDR3 DNA sequence: TGTGCCAGAGCGGGGGAAGCCTACAATGAGCAGTTCTTC. The chain recombines TRBV2 with TRBJ2-1; 8 positions agree with TRBD2. V lost 9 bases and J lost 2; bases outside the gene matches: 3. The CDR3 runs 13 residues. CDR1 is SNHLY, CDR2 FYNNEI, per germline. Variable domain in full (rest from reference TRBV2 and TRBJ2-1): EPEVTQTPSHQVTQMGQEVILRCVPISNHLYFYWYRQILGQKVEFLVSFYNNEISEKSEIFDDQFSVERPDGSNFTLKIRSTKLEDSAMYFCARAGEAYNEQFFGPGTRLTVL.

This clonotype has just a few counts. The chain carries TRBV6-1 and TRBJ2-1, with 13 bases aligning to TRBD2. Trimming at V came to 6 bases and at J to 4 bases, leaving 3 bases not matched to a gene. Per germline, CDR1 MNHNS and CDR2 SASEGT. This CDR3 region has 15 residues. DNA for the CDR3: TGTGCCAGCAGACTAGCGGGAGGGTTTTACAATGAGCAGTTCTTC. Protein sequence: CASRLAGGFYNEQFF.

The table lists this clonotype with many counts. V is TRBV11-3 and J is TRBJ2-5, with D unresolved. Germline loops: CDR1 SGHNT, CDR2 YENEEA. The CDR3 has 15 residues. Trimming took off 1 base at V and 1 base at J, with 10 bases between the two ends. The CDR3 DNA reads TGTGCCAGCAGCTTAGGGGATTCGACCCAAGAGACCCAGTACTTC. This translates into CASSLGDSTQETQYF. Based on the CDR3 plus reference TRBV11-3 and TRBJ2-5, the full variable domain is EAGVVQSPRYKIIEKKQPVAFWCNPISGHNTLYWYLQNLGQGPELLIRYENEEAVDDSQLPKDRFSAERLKGVDSTLKIQPAELGDSAVYLCASSLGDSTQETQYFGPGTRLLVL.

This clonotype was detected ten times or more. The chain has TRBV7-2 and TRBJ2-4, with 11 bases lining up with TRBD2. The CDR3 consists of 16 residues. Germline V gene data show CDR1 as SGHTA and CDR2 as FQGNSA. Trimming cost V 5 bases and J 4 bases; bases outside gene matches: 7. CDR3 amino acids: CASSQSTSGVKNIQYF. The DNA for the CDR3 is TGTGCCAGCAGCCAATCGACTAGCGGGGTTAAAAACATTCAGTACTTC.

This clonotype was detected ten times or more. The chain couples TRBV5-1 to TRBJ1-6; D gene ambiguous. Between the trimmed V and J ends, which lost 0 bases and 7 bases, there was a span of 8 bases. The germline CDR1 and CDR2 sequences are SGHRS and YFSETQ. This CDR3 comprises 14 residues. CDR3: CASSLGQTNSPLHF. CDR3 nucleotides: TGCGCCAGCAGCTTGGGCCAGACCAATTCACCCCTCCACTTT.

The rearrangement uses TRBV11-2 and TRBJ1-1; 7 positions agree with TRBD1. The CDR3 length is 16 residues. Per the germline V gene, CDR1 is SGHAT and CDR2 is FQNNGV. V gave up 5 bases and J gave up 1 base; unmatched junction bases: 10. The CDR3, as DNA: TGTGCCAGCAGCATGAGACAGGGTACCTCGAACACTGAAGCTTTCTTT. Translating it yields CASSMRQGTSNTEAFF.